This record looks at one TCR beta chain sequence and its context. Per the authors' pipeline: Nucleated cell number was recorded as an estimate derived from reference gene primer amplification. The repertoire was sequenced with immunoSEQ multiplex PCR; TCRdb's copy has only in-frame clones and lacks some. That table is the source of V, J and clone size, and D and trimming were worked out from the DNA. This table has about 340,000 clones, just over 85% appearing once. This study enrolled people aged about 18 to 90 from approximately 25 US geographic areas. Clinical history as reported by participants underpinned cohort assignment. The record originates from a study of blood T cell repertoires in COVID-19. About the study: COVID-19 samples collected from the United States, Italy and Spain covered acute and convalescent phases.

This receptor was taken from a middle-aged woman with acute COVID-19. What was sequenced was PBMCs or T cells enriched from blood (not recorded which).

CDR3: CASSEYSYTEAFF. The CDR3 DNA sequence: TGTGCCAGCAGTGAATATTCATACACTGAAGCTTTCTTT. J is TRBJ1-1 and V is TRBV25-1, with D unclear. The CDR3 runs 13 residues. The germline V and J ends were trimmed by 0 bases and 3 bases, with 5 bases remaining between them. The germline CDR1 and CDR2 sequences are MGHDK and SYGVNS.